A single sample is the source of the 14 T cell receptor beta chains below, sequenced in a study of blood T cell repertoires in COVID-19. TCRdb's copy holds only in-frame clones and misses some; the assay was immunoSEQ multiplex PCR. The sample has about 240,000 clones; roughly 80% are singletons. What was sequenced was peripheral blood. Every receptor here comes from an elderly woman with acute or convalescent COVID-19.

The V gene is TRBV5-8, the J gene TRBJ1-2, with 8 bases fitting TRBD1. This CDR3 is built from 15 residues. The J segment lost 7 bases and the V segment lost 0 bases, leaving 8 bases of the junction unmatched. Germline V gives CDR1 SGHTS, CDR2 YDEGEE. The CDR3 region has the DNA TGTGCCAGCAGCTTGGCCGGGACAGGACTCTCTGGCTACACCTTC. Translating it yields CASSLAGTGLSGYTF. Complete variable domain (other parts from reference TRBV5-8 and TRBJ1-2): EAGVTQSPTHLIKTRGQQATLRCSPISGHTSVYWYQQALGLGLQFLLWYDEGEERNRGNFPPRFSGRQFPNYSSELNVNALELEDSALYLCASSLAGTGLSGYTFGSGTRLTVV.

In this sample, this clone turned up a few times. The rearrangement links TRBV6-2 or TRBV6-3 to TRBJ1-6; D is perhaps TRBD1 (5 bases). The V end lost 5 bases, the J end lost 6 bases, and 5 bases lay between the germline ends. The germline CDR1 and CDR2 sequences are MNHEY and SVGEGT. The CDR3 is 12 amino acids. The CDR3 is CASSRGNSPLHF. The CDR3 DNA follows: TGTGCCAGCAGTAGGGGTAATTCACCCCTCCACTTT.

Worth noting for this clone: One end of the junction fails to match germline, which may point to a read error. This sequence joins TRBV4-2 and TRBJ1-1, with D possibly being TRBD1 (6 bases). The CDR3 consists of 14 residues. The germline gives CDR1 LGHNA, CDR2 YNFKEQ. The CDR3 coding sequence is TGTGCCAGCAGCCGCACGACAGGAATCTACGCTCCGCTCTTT. This sequence encodes CASSRTTGIYAPLF.

This chain uses TRBV18 with TRBJ1-2; D not resolved. The CDR3 runs 14 residues. V dropped 2 bases and J dropped 2 bases, with 9 bases sitting between them. From germline, CDR1 is KGHSH and CDR2 LQKENI. CDR3 nucleotides: TGTGCCAGCTCACCAGGAAGACAAAACTATGGCTACACCTTC. Translating it yields CASSPGRQNYGYTF. The variable domain in full, with the rest retrieved from reference TRBV18 and TRBJ1-2, is NAGVMQNPRHLVRRRGQEARLRCSPMKGHSHVYWYRQLPEEGLKFMVYLQKENIIDESGMPKERFSAEFPKEGPSILRIQQVVRGDSAAYFCASSPGRQNYGYTFGSGTRLTVV.

The CDR3 DNA sequence: TGTGCCAGCAGCCAGAACACAGGATTCGAGCAGTTCTTC. This gives the protein CASSQNTGFEQFF. The gene calls are TRBV4-2 and TRBJ2-1, with D maybe TRBD1 (5 bases). The germline V gene encodes CDR1 LGHNA and CDR2 YNFKEQ. There are 13 residues in the CDR3. The V end lost 3 bases, the J end lost 10 bases, and 13 bases lay between the germline ends.

The J gene is TRBJ2-1, the V gene TRBV5-4; a possible D gene is TRBD1 (6 bases). The CDR3 spans 15 residues. CDR1 SGHNT and CDR2 YYREEE come from the germline V gene (reference sequence). Trimming removed 0 bases at V and 8 bases at J, with 15 bases between. CDR3 nucleotides: TGTGCCAGCAGCTTGGTGGGGTCCAGGGGCTATGAGCAGTTCTTC. This encodes CASSLVGSRGYEQFF. Filled out from reference TRBV5-4 and TRBJ2-1, the complete variable domain reads ETGVTQSPTHLIKTRGQQVTLRCSSQSGHNTVSWYQQALGQGPQFIFQYYREEENGRGNFPPRFSGLQFPNYSSELNVNALELDDSALYLCASSLVGSRGYEQFFGPGTRLTVL.

In the case of this clone: This sample also contains other DNA sequences that code for the same CDR3. The V and J genes are TRBV18 and TRBJ2-7; the match to TRBD1 covers 7 bases. The CDR3 spans 13 residues. The junction had 3 bases not matched to a gene; V was cut back by 5 bases and J by 2 bases. Germline assignment: CDR1 KGHSH and CDR2 LQKENI. The CDR3, as DNA: TGTGCCAGCTCAGCAGGGGGACCCTACGAGCAGTACTTC. Protein: CASSAGGPYEQYF.

J is TRBJ1-2 and V is TRBV2, with 7 bases aligning to TRBD1. V gave up 6 bases and J gave up 4 bases; unmatched junction bases: 5. This CDR3 is 13 amino acids long. Germline V gives CDR1 SNHLY, CDR2 FYNNEI. The CDR3 here is CASRLTGPYGYTF. The CDR3 DNA sequence: TGTGCCAGCAGGCTGACAGGGCCCTATGGCTACACCTTC.

The rearrangement joins TRBV2 to TRBJ1-4; 7 nucleotides match TRBD1. Germline CDR1 and CDR2: SNHLY and FYNNEI. Trimming took 2 bases from V and 5 from J; bases not matched to a gene: 8. CDR3 size: 16 residues. CDR3 in amino acids: CASSERAAGGNEKLFF. In DNA, the CDR3 is TGTGCCAGCAGTGAAAGAGCGGCAGGGGGGAATGAAAAACTGTTTTTT.

The chain employs TRBV7-9 and TRBJ2-2, with 8 bases aligning to TRBD2. Germline V CDR1 and CDR2: SEHNR, FQNEAQ (reference sequence). The length of the CDR3 is 15 residues. The ends lost 3 bases at V and 1 base at J; junction bases unmatched: 1. The CDR3 loop is CASSFSGKNTGELFF. In DNA form, the CDR3 reads TGTGCCAGCAGCTTTAGCGGGAAGAACACCGGGGAGCTGTTTTTT.

The CDR3 sequence is CASSSGEGSHGYTF. The CDR3 nucleotides read TGCGCCAGCAGCTCGGGAGAGGGATCGCATGGCTACACCTTC. The V and J genes are TRBV5-1 and TRBJ1-2; D unresolved. The CDR3 length is 14 residues. Germline-derived CDR1 and CDR2 are SGHRS and YFSETQ. V lost 3 bases, J lost 6 bases, and 15 bases lay in between.

CDR3 DNA: TGTGCCAGCAGTTTAGGGGCAGGGCAAGCCTATGGCTACACCTTC. As protein: CASSLGAGQAYGYTF. The J gene is TRBJ1-2, the V gene TRBV28; tentatively, D is TRBD1 (5 bases). Per germline, CDR1 MDHEN and CDR2 SYDVKM. The CDR3 is 15 amino acids. V was clipped by 2 bases and J by 4 bases, with 14 bases between them.

The V and J genes are TRBV19 and TRBJ1-2; weak D call: TRBD1 (5 bases). There are 14 residues in the CDR3. The germline V gene encodes CDR1 LNHDA and CDR2 SQIVND (reference sequence). V gave up 3 bases and J gave up 4 bases, with 12 bases separating them. CDR3: CASSIPDRFYGYTF. The CDR3 DNA follows: TGTGCCAGTAGTATCCCCGACAGATTCTATGGCTACACCTTC.

The chain couples TRBV7-2 to TRBJ2-5; 8 nucleotides align to TRBD2. Trimming cost V 7 bases and J 2 bases; bases outside gene matches: 6. Germline loops: CDR1 SGHTA, CDR2 FQGNSA. CDR3 length: 14 residues. Here the CDR3 reads CASMPGGGQETQYF. The CDR3 DNA follows: TGTGCCAGCATGCCCGGGGGGGGGCAAGAGACCCAGTACTTC.